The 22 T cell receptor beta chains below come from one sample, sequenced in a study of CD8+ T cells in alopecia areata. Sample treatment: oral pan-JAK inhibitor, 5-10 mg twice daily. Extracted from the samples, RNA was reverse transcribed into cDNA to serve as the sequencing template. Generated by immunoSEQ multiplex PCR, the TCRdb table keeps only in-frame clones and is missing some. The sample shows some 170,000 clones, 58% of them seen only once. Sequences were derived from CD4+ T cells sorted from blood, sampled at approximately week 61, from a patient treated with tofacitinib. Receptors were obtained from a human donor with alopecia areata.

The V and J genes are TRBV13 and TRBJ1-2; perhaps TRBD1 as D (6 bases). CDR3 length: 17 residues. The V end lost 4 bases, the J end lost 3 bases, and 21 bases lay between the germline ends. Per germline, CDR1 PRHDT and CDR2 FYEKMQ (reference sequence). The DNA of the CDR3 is TGTGCCAGCAGCTCGTACCTTGAGAGGGACACTCACTATGGCTACACCTTC. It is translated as CASSSYLERDTHYGYTF.

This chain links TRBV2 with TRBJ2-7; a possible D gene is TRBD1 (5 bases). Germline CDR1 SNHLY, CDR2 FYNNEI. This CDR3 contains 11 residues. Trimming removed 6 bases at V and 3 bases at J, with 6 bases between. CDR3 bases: TGTGCCAGCAGAGGGGTCTACGAGCAGTACTTC. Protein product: CASRGVYEQYF.

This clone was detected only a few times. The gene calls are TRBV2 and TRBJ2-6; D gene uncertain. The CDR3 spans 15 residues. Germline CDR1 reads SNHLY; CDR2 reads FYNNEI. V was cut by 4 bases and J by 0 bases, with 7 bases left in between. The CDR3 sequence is CASSAQISGANVLTF. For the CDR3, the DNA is TGTGCCAGCAGTGCCCAGATCTCTGGGGCCAACGTCCTGACTTTC.

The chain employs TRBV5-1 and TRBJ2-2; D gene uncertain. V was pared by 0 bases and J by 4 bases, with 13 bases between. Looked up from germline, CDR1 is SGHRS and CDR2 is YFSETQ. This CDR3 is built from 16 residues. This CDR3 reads CASSLDEGGPTGELFF. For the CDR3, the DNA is TGCGCCAGCAGCTTGGATGAAGGCGGCCCCACCGGGGAGCTGTTTTTT.

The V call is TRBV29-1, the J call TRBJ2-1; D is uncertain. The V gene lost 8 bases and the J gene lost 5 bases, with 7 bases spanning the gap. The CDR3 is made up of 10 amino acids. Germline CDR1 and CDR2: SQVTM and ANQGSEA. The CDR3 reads CSSFNNEQFF. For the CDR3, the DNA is TGCAGCAGCTTTAACAATGAGCAGTTCTTC.

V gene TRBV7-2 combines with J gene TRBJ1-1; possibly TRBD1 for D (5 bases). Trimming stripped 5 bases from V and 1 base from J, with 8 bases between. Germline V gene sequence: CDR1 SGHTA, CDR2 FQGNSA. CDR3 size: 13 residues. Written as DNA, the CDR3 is TGTGCCAGCAGCGTAGGGGAGAACACTGAAGCTTTCTTT. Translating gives CASSVGENTEAFF.

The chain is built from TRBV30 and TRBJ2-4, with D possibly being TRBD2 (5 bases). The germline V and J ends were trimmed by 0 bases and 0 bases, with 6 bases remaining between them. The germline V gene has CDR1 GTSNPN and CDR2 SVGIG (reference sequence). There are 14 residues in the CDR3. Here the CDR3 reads CAWSVGLAKNIQYF. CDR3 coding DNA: TGTGCCTGGAGTGTCGGACTAGCCAAAAACATTCAGTACTTC.

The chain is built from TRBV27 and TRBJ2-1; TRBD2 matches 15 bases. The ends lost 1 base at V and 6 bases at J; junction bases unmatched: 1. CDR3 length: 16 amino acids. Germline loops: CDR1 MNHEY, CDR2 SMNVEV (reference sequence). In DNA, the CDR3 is TGTGCCAGCAGTTTATGGACTAGCGGGGGGGCCAATGAGCAGTTCTTC. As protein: CASSLWTSGGANEQFF.

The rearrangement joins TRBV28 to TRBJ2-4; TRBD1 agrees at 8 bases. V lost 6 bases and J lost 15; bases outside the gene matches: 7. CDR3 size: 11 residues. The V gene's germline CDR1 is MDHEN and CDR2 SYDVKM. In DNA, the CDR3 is TGTGCCAGCAGAACGGACAGGGAGACGTACTTC. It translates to CASRTDRETYF.

CDR3 sequence reads: CASIREVVSGANVLTF. CDR3 DNA: TGTGCCAGCATCAGAGAAGTCGTTTCTGGGGCCAACGTCCTGACTTTC. The chain joins TRBV2 to TRBJ2-6; D ambiguous. V gave up 7 bases and J gave up 1 base, with 14 bases separating them. The V gene's germline CDR1 is SNHLY and CDR2 FYNNEI. This CDR3 has 16 residues.

CDR3 in DNA: TGTGCCAGCAGCTTAGATTTGAGTTATGGCTACACCTTC. It is translated as CASSLDLSYGYTF. The chain is built from TRBV11-2 and TRBJ1-2, with unresolved D. V was clipped by 0 bases and J by 5 bases, with 7 bases between them. Germline CDR1 and CDR2: SGHAT and FQNNGV. The CDR3 loop spans 13 amino acids.

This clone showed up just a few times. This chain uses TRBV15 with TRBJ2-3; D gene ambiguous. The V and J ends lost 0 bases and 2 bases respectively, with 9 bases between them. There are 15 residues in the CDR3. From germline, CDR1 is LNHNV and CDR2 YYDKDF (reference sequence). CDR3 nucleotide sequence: TGTGCCACCAGCAGAGATGGAAGCCACACAGATACGCAGTATTTT. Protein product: CATSRDGSHTDTQYF.

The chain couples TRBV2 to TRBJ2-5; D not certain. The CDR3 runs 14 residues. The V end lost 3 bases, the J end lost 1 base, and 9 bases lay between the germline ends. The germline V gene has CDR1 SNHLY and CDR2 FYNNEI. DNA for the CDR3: TGTGCCAGCAGTGAGTCCGCAGTCCAAGAGACCCAGTACTTC. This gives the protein CASSESAVQETQYF.

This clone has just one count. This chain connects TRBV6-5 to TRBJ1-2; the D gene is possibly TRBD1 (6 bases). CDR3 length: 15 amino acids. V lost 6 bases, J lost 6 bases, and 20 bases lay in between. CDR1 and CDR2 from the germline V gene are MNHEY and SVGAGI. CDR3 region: CASSSPGHPLDGYTF. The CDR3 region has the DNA TGTGCCAGCAGCTCCCCGGGACACCCCTTGGATGGCTACACCTTC.

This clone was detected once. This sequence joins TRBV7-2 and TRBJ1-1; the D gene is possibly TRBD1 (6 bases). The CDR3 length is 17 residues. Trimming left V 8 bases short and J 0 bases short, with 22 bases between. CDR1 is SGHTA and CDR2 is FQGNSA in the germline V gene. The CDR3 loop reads CASSPGQWGLMNTEAFF. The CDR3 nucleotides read TGTGCCAGCTCGCCAGGACAGTGGGGTCTAATGAACACTGAAGCTTTCTTT.

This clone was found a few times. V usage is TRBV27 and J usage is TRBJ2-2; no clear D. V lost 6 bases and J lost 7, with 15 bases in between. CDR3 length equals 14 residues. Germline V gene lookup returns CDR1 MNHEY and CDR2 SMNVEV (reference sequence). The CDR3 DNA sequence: TGTGCCAGCAGATCTGGACGATCTTTCGGGGAGCTGTTTTTT. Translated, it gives CASRSGRSFGELFF.

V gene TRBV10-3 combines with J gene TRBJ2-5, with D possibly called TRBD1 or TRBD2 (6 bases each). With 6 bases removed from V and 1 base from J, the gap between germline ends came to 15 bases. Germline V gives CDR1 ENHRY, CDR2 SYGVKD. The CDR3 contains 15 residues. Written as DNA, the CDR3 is TGTGCCATCAGCTCCCCGGGGGCGGGCCAAGAGACCCAGTACTTC. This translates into CAISSPGAGQETQYF.

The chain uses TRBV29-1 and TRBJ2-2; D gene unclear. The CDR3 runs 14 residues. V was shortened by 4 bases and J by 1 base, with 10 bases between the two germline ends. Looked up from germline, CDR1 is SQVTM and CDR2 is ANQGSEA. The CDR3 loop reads CSVVRTENTGELFF. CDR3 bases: TGCAGCGTTGTAAGGACGGAGAACACCGGGGAGCTGTTTTTT.

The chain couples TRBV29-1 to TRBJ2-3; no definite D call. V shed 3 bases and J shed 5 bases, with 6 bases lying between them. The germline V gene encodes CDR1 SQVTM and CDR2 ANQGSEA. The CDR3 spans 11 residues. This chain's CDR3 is CSVDTGDTQYF. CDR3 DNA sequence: TGCAGCGTTGACACTGGAGATACGCAGTATTTT.

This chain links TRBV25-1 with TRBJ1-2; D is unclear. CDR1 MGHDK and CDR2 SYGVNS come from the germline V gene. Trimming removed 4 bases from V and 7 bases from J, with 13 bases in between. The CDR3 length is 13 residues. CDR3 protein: CASSGEEMGGYTF. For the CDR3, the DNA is TGTGCCAGCAGTGGAGAAGAGATGGGTGGCTACACCTTC.

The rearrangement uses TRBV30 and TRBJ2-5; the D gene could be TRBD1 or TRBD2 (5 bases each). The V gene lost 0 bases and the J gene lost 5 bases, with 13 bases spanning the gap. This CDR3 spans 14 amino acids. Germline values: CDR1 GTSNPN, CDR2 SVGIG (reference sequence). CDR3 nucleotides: TGTGCCTGGAGTGTAGGGTGGGGCGGGGAGACCCAGTACTTC. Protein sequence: CAWSVGWGGETQYF.

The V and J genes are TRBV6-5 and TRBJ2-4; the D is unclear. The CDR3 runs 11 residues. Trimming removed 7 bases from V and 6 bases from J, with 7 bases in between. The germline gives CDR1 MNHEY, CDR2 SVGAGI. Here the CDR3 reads CASKGANIQYF. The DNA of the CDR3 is TGTGCCAGCAAGGGTGCAAACATTCAGTACTTC.